Below, 18 T cell receptor beta chains from the same sample are listed, as sequenced in a study of regulatory T cells in long-lasting Graves disease. Regarding time point: newly diagnosed GD, antithyroid drugs for less than 3 months. PBMC RNA served as the TCR library source. CDR3-region Arm-PCR and iRepertoire HTBI primers produced the TCR beta libraries. Via MiXCR, TCRdb re-called the multiplex PCR reads, giving one row per CDR3 protein. This table holds about 310,000 distinct CDR3 sequences, about 18% found once. The source material was peripheral blood mononuclear cells (PBMCs), sampled at new diagnosis, from a patient treated with antithyroid drugs. These receptor sequences come from a female donor with Graves disease.

This clonotype has a count of ten or more. The chain recombines TRBV19 with TRBJ1-5, with 8 nucleotides matching TRBD1. The V gene's germline CDR1 is LNHDA and CDR2 SQIVND (reference sequence). The CDR3 runs 12 residues. After removal of 9 bases from V and 4 bases from J, the junction contained 2 bases not matched to a gene. The CDR3 is CASTGGNQPQHF. The CDR3 coding sequence is TGTGCCAGCACAGGGGGAAATCAGCCCCAGCATTTT.

On this clonotype itself: A clone one base away is much larger, so this may be a read error. This chain connects TRBV28 to TRBJ2-7, with D tentatively TRBD1 or TRBD2 (5 bases each). Germline lookup yields CDR1 MDHEN and CDR2 SYDVKM. V lost 9 bases and J lost 3, with 18 bases in between. The CDR3 runs 14 residues. CDR3 region: CARVGVEGNYEQYF. DNA for the CDR3: TGTGCCAGAGTGGGGGTTGAGGGGAACTACGAGCAGTACTTC.

This clonotype was detected many times. V and J are TRBV24-1 and TRBJ2-3; D may match TRBD1 or TRBD2 (7 bases each). Germline V CDR1 and CDR2: KGHDR, SFDVKD. CDR3 size: 17 residues. V shed 0 bases and J shed 4 bases, with 16 bases lying between them. In DNA, the CDR3 is TGTGCCACCAGTGATTTGCTTGACAGGGAGGGCGCAGATACGCAGTATTTT. The encoded protein is CATSDLLDREGADTQYF.

This clonotype was observed a single time. This may stem from a read error, because a much larger clone lies one nucleotide away. V gene TRBV5-1 combines with J gene TRBJ2-1; 12 nucleotides match TRBD2. The CDR3 consists of 15 residues. The trim removed 4 bases at V and 8 bases at J, leaving 7 bases unmatched. Looked up from germline, CDR1 is SGHRS and CDR2 is YFSETQ. In DNA, the CDR3 is TGCGCCAGCAGCCTACTAGCGGGAGGAGTGTATGAGCAGTTCTTC. Residues: CASSLLAGGVYEQFF.

This clonotype was detected many times. This chain joins TRBV28 and TRBJ2-1; D not certain. Germline values: CDR1 MDHEN, CDR2 SYDVKM. The CDR3 is 17 amino acids. The V end lost 1 base, the J end lost 8 bases, and 21 bases lay between the germline ends. The CDR3 nucleotides are TGTGCCAGCAGTTTATATGCTCCATCGGTGGCTGAGGATGAGCAGTTCTTC. Encoded protein: CASSLYAPSVAEDEQFF.

This clonotype was recorded at least ten times. J is TRBJ2-3 and V is TRBV11-2; 7 nucleotides align to TRBD2. The CDR3 sequence is 18 residues long. Germline V gene lookup returns CDR1 SGHAT and CDR2 FQNNGV. Losses at the gene ends were 2 bases for V and 2 bases for J; bases not matched to a gene: 13. CDR3 amino acids: CASSLNGGGGSDTDTQYF. CDR3 DNA sequence: TGTGCCAGCAGCTTAAATGGGGGGGGGGGATCCGACACAGATACGCAGTATTTT.

In this sample, this clonotype turned up a few times. This may arise from a read error, as a much more abundant clone is one base away. J is TRBJ2-3 and V is TRBV11-3, with D perhaps TRBD1 (6 bases). The assigned J gene may be wrong: the sequence end matches TRBJ1-1 better. This CDR3 spans 14 amino acids. Germline-derived CDR1 and CDR2 are SGHNT and YENEEA. Written as DNA, the CDR3 is TGTGCCAGCAGCTTTCGTGGGGGGCAGGGTGAAGCTTTCTTT. Protein product: CASSFRGGQGEAFF.

This clonotype has a count of ten or more. The V call is TRBV19, the J call TRBJ1-1, with D tentatively TRBD1 (6 bases). Germline V gene lookup returns CDR1 LNHDA and CDR2 SQIVND (reference sequence). The CDR3 length is 14 residues. V lost 6 bases and J lost 1, with 12 bases in between. CDR3 in amino acids: CASSRRGANTEAFF. Written as DNA, the CDR3 is TGTGCCAGTAGCCGAAGGGGGGCGAACACTGAAGCTTTCTTT.

This clonotype was observed a few times. CDR3 loop: CASRIRQVPNEKLFF. The CDR3 DNA follows: TGCGCCAGCAGAATCCGACAGGTCCCTAATGAAAAACTGTTTTTT. The chain uses TRBV4-1 and TRBJ1-4; a weak D match, TRBD1 (6 bases). Trimming took off 6 bases at V and 3 bases at J, with 14 bases between the two ends. The CDR3 consists of 15 residues. Germline V gene lookup returns CDR1 MGHRA and CDR2 YSYEKL.

This clonotype was seen a few times. The rearrangement uses TRBV4-1 and TRBJ1-1; no clear D. This CDR3 spans 15 amino acids. Germline V CDR1 and CDR2: MGHRA, YSYEKL. The ends were cut back, 3 bases at V and 0 bases at J, with 11 bases in the middle. The CDR3 nucleotides are TGCGCCAGCAGCCATTCGTATGCCATGAACACTGAAGCTTTCTTT. It translates to CASSHSYAMNTEAFF.

V gene TRBV6-9 combines with J gene TRBJ2-3, with D unresolved. This CDR3 is built from 15 residues. Per the germline V gene, CDR1 is MNHGY and CDR2 is SVAAGI. Trimming shortened V by 3 bases and J by 0 bases, and 10 bases separated the two germline ends. CDR3 in DNA: TGTGCCAGCAGTTACGAATCGGCTAGCACAGATACGCAGTATTTT. Translation: CASSYESASTDTQYF.

The table lists this clonotype with many counts. The rearrangement links TRBV2 to TRBJ1-4, with D possibly TRBD1 on 5 matching bases. CDR1 SNHLY and CDR2 FYNNEI come from the germline V gene. The V and J ends lost 7 bases and 0 bases respectively, with 12 bases between them. The CDR3 has 15 amino acids. The CDR3 protein is CASKRDPTTNEKLFF. In DNA form, the CDR3 reads TGTGCCAGCAAGAGGGACCCAACAACTAATGAAAAACTGTTTTTT.

Written as DNA, the CDR3 is TGCGCCAGCAGCTTGGCCGGGAGGGCCGAGGCCGGGGAGCTGTTTTTT. Its translation is CASSLAGRAEAGELFF. This chain links TRBV5-1 with TRBJ2-2; 8 bases map to TRBD2. V lost 0 bases, J lost 6 bases, and 7 bases stayed unmatched. The germline V gene has CDR1 SGHRS and CDR2 YFSETQ. There are 16 residues in the CDR3.

This clonotype was picked up many times. J is TRBJ2-3 and V is TRBV7-9; a weak D match, TRBD2 (5 bases). CDR3 length: 15 residues. Germline CDR1 SEHNR, CDR2 FQNEAQ (reference sequence). Trimming pared 2 bases from V and 2 bases from J, leaving 11 bases between. CDR3 region: CASSLKGANTDTQYF. CDR3 bases: TGTGCCAGCAGCTTAAAGGGAGCGAACACAGATACGCAGTATTTT.

In regard to this clonotype: This may be a read error: a much more frequent sequence differs by one nucleotide. The chain links TRBV30 to TRBJ2-6; D unresolved. Per the germline V gene, CDR1 is GTSNPN and CDR2 is SVGIG (reference sequence). The CDR3 loop spans 15 amino acids. The V end lost 6 bases, the J end lost 0 bases, and 12 bases lay between the germline ends. The CDR3 protein is CACHTTNSGANVLTF. The CDR3 DNA reads as TGTGCCTGCCACACAACCAACTCTGGGGCCAACGTCCTGACTTTC.

The chain couples TRBV19 to TRBJ2-3; 14 bases align to TRBD2. Losses at the gene ends were 8 bases for V and 1 base for J; bases not matched to a gene: 5. Germline CDR1 reads LNHDA; CDR2 reads SQIVND (reference sequence). This CDR3 spans 16 amino acids. In nucleotides, the CDR3 is TGTGCCAGTCGGACTAGCGGGAGGTTCGGCACAGATACGCAGTATTTT. Its protein is CASRTSGRFGTDTQYF. The full variable domain, with the rest looked up from reference TRBV19 and TRBJ2-3, is DGGITQSPKYLFRKEGQNVTLSCEQNLNHDAMYWYRQDPGQGLRLIYYSQIVNDFQKGDIAEGYSVSREKKESFPLTVTSAQKNPTAFYLCASRTSGRFGTDTQYFGPGTRLTVL.

The chain joins TRBV19 to TRBJ2-3, with 7 bases that match TRBD2. Per germline, CDR1 LNHDA and CDR2 SQIVND (reference sequence). The CDR3 is 14 amino acids. V was clipped by 3 bases and J by 5 bases; unmatched bases: 5. The CDR3, as DNA: TGTGCCAGTAGTATGGTAAGGGAGGGAGATACGCAGTATTTT. Protein: CASSMVREGDTQYF.

This clonotype was seen a single time. Its ends do not fully match the called genes, so a read error is possible. The chain links TRBV18 to TRBJ2-7, with 10 bases identical to TRBD1. CDR1 KGHSH and CDR2 LQKENI come from the germline V gene. The CDR3 sequence is 16 residues long. The CDR3 nucleotides read TGTGCCAGCTCAACCACCGGGGACAGGGGAACCTACGAGCAGTGCTTC. It codes for CASSTTGDRGTYEQCF.